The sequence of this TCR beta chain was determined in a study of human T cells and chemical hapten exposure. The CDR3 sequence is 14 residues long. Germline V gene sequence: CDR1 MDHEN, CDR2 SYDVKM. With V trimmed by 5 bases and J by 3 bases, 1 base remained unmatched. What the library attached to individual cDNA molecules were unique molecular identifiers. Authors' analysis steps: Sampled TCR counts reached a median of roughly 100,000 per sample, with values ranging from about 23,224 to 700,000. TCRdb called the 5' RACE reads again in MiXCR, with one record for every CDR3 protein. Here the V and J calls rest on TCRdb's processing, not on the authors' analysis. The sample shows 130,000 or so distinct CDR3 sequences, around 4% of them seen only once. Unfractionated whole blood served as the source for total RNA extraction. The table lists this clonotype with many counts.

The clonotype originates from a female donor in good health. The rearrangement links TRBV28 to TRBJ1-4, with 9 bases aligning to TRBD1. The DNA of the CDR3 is TGTGCCAGCAGTGGGACAGGGCCTAATGAAAAACTGTTTTTT. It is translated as CASSGTGPNEKLFF. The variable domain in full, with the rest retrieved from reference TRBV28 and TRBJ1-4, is DVKVTQSSRYLVKRTGEKVFLECVQDMDHENMFWYRQDPGLGLRLIYFSYDVKMKEKGDIPEGYSVSREKKERFSLILESASTNQTSMYLCASSGTGPNEKLFFGSGTQLSVL.